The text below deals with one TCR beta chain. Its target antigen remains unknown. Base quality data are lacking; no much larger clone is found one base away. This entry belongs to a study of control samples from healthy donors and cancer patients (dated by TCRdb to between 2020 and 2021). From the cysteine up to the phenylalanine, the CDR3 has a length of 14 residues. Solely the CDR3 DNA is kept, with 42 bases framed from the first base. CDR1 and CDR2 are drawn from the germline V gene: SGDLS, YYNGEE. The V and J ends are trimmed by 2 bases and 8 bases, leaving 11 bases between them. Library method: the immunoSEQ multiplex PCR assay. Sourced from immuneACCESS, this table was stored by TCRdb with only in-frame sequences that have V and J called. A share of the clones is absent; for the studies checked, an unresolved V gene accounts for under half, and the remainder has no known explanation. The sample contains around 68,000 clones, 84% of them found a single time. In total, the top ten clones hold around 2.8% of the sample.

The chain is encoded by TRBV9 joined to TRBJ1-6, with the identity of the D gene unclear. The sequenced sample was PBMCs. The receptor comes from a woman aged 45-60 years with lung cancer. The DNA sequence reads TGTGCCAGCAGCGTTAAGGGAGTCGATTCACCCCTCCACTTT. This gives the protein CASSVKGVDSPLHF. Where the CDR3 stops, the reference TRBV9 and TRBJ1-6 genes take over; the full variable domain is DSGVTQTPKHLITATGQRVTLRCSPRSGDLSVYWYQQSLDQGLQFLIQYYNGEERAKGNILERFSAQQFPDLHSELNLSSLELGDSALYFCASSVKGVDSPLHFGNGTRLTVT.